A selection of T cell receptor beta chains follows, all from one sample in a study of CD8 T cells in ankylosing spondylitis. TCRdb analysed the 5' RACE reads with MiXCR anew, one entry per CDR3 protein. Among around 120,000 distinct CDR3 sequences listed, roughly a tenth were seen once. The sample comprised blood, either unsorted or a sorted T cell fraction (not recorded which). These TCRs come from a male donor with ankylosing spondylitis or in good health (not recorded which). CDR3s include the opening cysteine and the closing phenylalanine or tryptophan. D genes are given only for firm matches. Not all rows give a size; the values are once, few, many and, for expanded clones, a class.

j_call,clone_size,d_call,v_call,cdr3_nt,cdr3_aa
TRBJ2-7,few,.,TRBV28,TGTGCCAGCAGTTTATCAGTACAGCGCTACGAGCAGTACTTC,CASSLSVQRYEQYF
TRBJ2-1,few,TRBD2,TRBV9,TGTGCCAGCAGCATCGCCTGGCGGGAGGGCCAGAATGAGCAGTTCTTC,CASSIAWREGQNEQFF
TRBJ2-5,many,TRBD2,TRBV29-1,TGCAGCGGAGCTAGCGGCTTCCAAGAGACCCAGTACTTC,CSGASGFQETQYF
TRBJ2-7,many,TRBD1,TRBV7-2,TGTGCCAGCAGCTTGCGGACAGGGGGCTTAGTCTACGAGCAGTACTTC,CASSLRTGGLVYEQYF
TRBJ2-1,few,.,TRBV20-1,TGCAGTGCTAGTTTCCGACAGCAGTTCTTC,CSASFRQQFF
TRBJ2-5,.,.,TRBV5-1,TGCGCCAGCAGCTTGGACAACCCAGGTCGAGAGGCCCAGTACTTC,CASSLDNPGREAQYF
TRBJ2-1,many,.,TRBV7-6,TGTGCCAGCAGCTTAGCGTTTACGCATGAGCAGTTCTTC,CASSLAFTHEQFF
TRBJ1-4,many,TRBD1,TRBV20-1,TGCAGTGCTTCGACAGGGAATCATGAAAAACTGTTTTTT,CSASTGNHEKLFF
TRBJ1-2,many,.,TRBV6-5,TGTGCCAGCAGACAAAACTATGGCTACACCTTC,CASRQNYGYTF
TRBJ1-1,.,.,TRBV7-3,TGTGCCAGCAGCCCAACCCCCGGCCAGGGTTTGAACACTGAAGCTTTCTTT,CASSPTPGQGLNTEAFF
TRBJ2-5,many,.,TRBV5-1,TGCGCCAGCAGCTTCGTGGCTTTACAGAAACAAGAGACCCAGTACTTC,CASSFVALQKQETQYF
TRBJ2-7,few,.,TRBV28,TGTGCCAGCAGTCCCCGTCCCACGGACGAGCAGTACTTC,CASSPRPTDEQYF
TRBJ2-4,many,.,TRBV24-1,TGTGCCACCAGTGATCCCAGGGAAACCAAAAACATTCAGTACTTC,CATSDPRETKNIQYF
TRBJ2-3,.,TRBD2,TRBV4-2,TGTGCCAGCAGCCTGATGACTAGCGGGACCTCAGATACGCAGTATTTT,CASSLMTSGTSDTQYF
TRBJ2-7,many,.,TRBV6-5,TGTGCCAGCAGTTCGGGCGGTGGCGGGGCCTACGAGCAGTACTTC,CASSSGGGGAYEQYF
TRBJ2-3,many,TRBD2,TRBV7-2,TGTGCCAGCAGCTACAGCGGGACTAGCGGAGATACGCAGTATTTT,CASSYSGTSGDTQYF
TRBJ1-6,few,.,TRBV6-1,TGTGCCAGCAGGCCTCTAGACAGCTACTCCTATAATTCACCCCTCCACTTT,CASRPLDSYSYNSPLHF